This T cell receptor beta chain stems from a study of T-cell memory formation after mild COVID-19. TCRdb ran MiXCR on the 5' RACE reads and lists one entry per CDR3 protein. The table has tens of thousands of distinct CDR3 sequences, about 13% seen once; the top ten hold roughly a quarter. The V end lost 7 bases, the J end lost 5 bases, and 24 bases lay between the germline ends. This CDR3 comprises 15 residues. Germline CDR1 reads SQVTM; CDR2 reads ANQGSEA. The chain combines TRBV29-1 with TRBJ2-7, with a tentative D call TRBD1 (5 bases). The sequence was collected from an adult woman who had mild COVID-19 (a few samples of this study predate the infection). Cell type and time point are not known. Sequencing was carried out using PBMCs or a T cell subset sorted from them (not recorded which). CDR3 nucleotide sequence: TGCAGCGCCGGCCGCCAGGGCTCGTCGTTCCACGAGCAGTACTTC. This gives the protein CSAGRQGSSFHEQYF.